What follows are 21 T cell receptor beta chains derived from one specimen sequenced in a study of blood T cell repertoires in COVID-19 (dated by TCRdb to about 2020). Libraries were constructed by the immunoSEQ multiplex PCR assay. TCRdb's version of the immuneACCESS table is confined to in-frame rearrangements and falls short of the full clone set. An unresolved V gene accounts for under half of the shortfall where checked; the remainder is of unknown origin. The table for this sample lists roughly 100,000 clones; roughly 83% of them were counted only once. Jointly, the top ten make up about 3.3% of the sample. The specimen was peripheral blood. These receptors came from a woman of 80 years or more with active or convalescent COVID-19.

The chain carries TRBV28 and TRBJ1-5; no definite D call. Trimming cost V 6 bases and J 4 bases, with 22 bases left between them. CDR1 is MDHEN, CDR2 SYDVKM, per germline. This CDR3 comprises 17 residues. Here the CDR3 reads CASSWSPGTGYNQPQHF. The CDR3 coding sequence is TGTGCCAGCAGCTGGAGCCCGGGAACGGGATATAATCAGCCCCAGCATTTT.

The chain couples TRBV28 to TRBJ1-2; 10 positions agree with TRBD1. The CDR3 has 17 residues. Germline lookup yields CDR1 MDHEN and CDR2 SYDVKM. The V gene end was trimmed by 1 base and the J gene end by 2 bases; junction bases not matched to a gene: 7. This chain's CDR3 is CASSLFWGQGTNYGYTF. Written as DNA, the CDR3 is TGTGCCAGCAGTTTATTCTGGGGACAGGGGACGAACTATGGCTACACCTTC.

The V call is TRBV2, the J call TRBJ1-1; TRBD1 agrees at 9 bases. The CDR3 runs 13 residues. The germline CDR1 and CDR2 sequences are SNHLY and FYNNEI. V dropped 5 bases and J dropped 5; count of bases not matched to a gene: 3. CDR3 in DNA: TGTGCCAGCAGTCGACAGGGGGAGACTGAAGCTTTCTTT. This encodes CASSRQGETEAFF.

This CDR3 is CASSGGGLEQYF. CDR3 DNA sequence: TGTGCCAGCAGCGGGGGGGGTCTCGAGCAGTACTTC. This chain connects TRBV7-8 to TRBJ2-7; TRBD2 aligns across 7 bases. Germline values: CDR1 SGHVS, CDR2 FQNEAQ. CDR3 size: 12 residues. Trimming took 5 bases from V and 6 from J; bases not matched to a gene: 4.

The chain has TRBV5-1 and TRBJ2-2, with D unclear. Germline values: CDR1 SGHRS, CDR2 YFSETQ. CDR3 length: 14 amino acids. V shed 0 bases and J shed 1 base, with 4 bases lying between them. The CDR3 spells CASSLGQNTGELFF. Written as DNA, the CDR3 is TGCGCCAGCAGCTTGGGACAGAACACCGGGGAGCTGTTTTTT.

V is TRBV28 and J is TRBJ2-7, with a tentative D call TRBD1 (6 bases). CDR1 and CDR2 (germline): MDHEN, SYDVKM. The CDR3 is made up of 17 amino acids. The V end was cut by 4 bases, the J end by 1 base, with 20 bases between. CDR3 in amino acids: CASSSMVGQGDSYEQYF. CDR3 nucleotides: TGTGCCAGCAGTTCCATGGTGGGACAAGGGGATTCCTACGAGCAGTACTTC.

V is TRBV20-1 and J is TRBJ1-4, with D uncertain. Germline CDR1 reads DFQATT; CDR2 reads SNEGSKA (reference sequence). The CDR3 runs to 10 residues. V lost 6 bases and J 13 bases, leaving 12 bases between the germline ends. CDR3 loop: CSALGRPLFF. In DNA form, the CDR3 reads TGCAGTGCGCTAGGCCGGCCACTGTTTTTT.

The gene calls are TRBV6-5 and TRBJ1-1, with TRBD1 as a possible D gene (6 bases). Germline V gene sequence: CDR1 MNHEY, CDR2 SVGAGI. V lost 8 bases and J lost 6, with 22 bases in between. The CDR3 length is 15 residues. The CDR3 nucleotides read TGTGCCAGCTTCCCCTCGAGGGGGGGCAGGGCTGAAGCTTTCTTT. Translation gives CASFPSRGGRAEAFF.

The chain has TRBV10-3 and TRBJ2-1, with 14 bases lining up with TRBD2. Per germline, CDR1 ENHRY and CDR2 SYGVKD. V dropped 9 bases and J dropped 6; count of bases not matched to a gene: 4. CDR3 length equals 14 residues. CDR3 DNA: TGTGCCATACAGACTAGCGGGGGGGCCAATGAGCAGTTCTTC. The encoded protein is CAIQTSGGANEQFF.

This chain links TRBV5-5 with TRBJ2-1; 9 bases are shared with TRBD1. The CDR3 runs 15 residues. Germline CDR1 reads SGHKS; CDR2 reads YYEKEE (reference sequence). V was clipped by 4 bases and J by 6 bases; unmatched bases: 8. The DNA for the CDR3 is TGTGCCAGCAGCCTCAGGGACAGGGTACTCAATGAGCAGTTCTTC. Encoded protein: CASSLRDRVLNEQFF.

The rearrangement uses TRBV11-2 and TRBJ2-1; 7 bases agree with TRBD2. Germline trimming cut 0 bases from V and 15 bases from J; bases unmatched to any gene: 8. This CDR3 spans 13 amino acids. The germline V gene has CDR1 SGHAT and CDR2 FQNNGV. The CDR3 DNA is TGTGCCAGCAGCTTAGAAATGTCGGGGGGTCGGTTCTTC. Protein sequence: CASSLEMSGGRFF.

The chain combines TRBV5-1 with TRBJ1-1; maybe TRBD1 (5 bases). This CDR3 is 16 amino acids long. Trimming removed 3 bases at V and 0 bases at J, with 15 bases between. Germline CDR1 reads SGHRS; CDR2 reads YFSETQ. CDR3 residues: CASSYDGGGMNTEAFF. The CDR3 region has the DNA TGCGCCAGCAGCTACGACGGCGGGGGTATGAACACTGAAGCTTTCTTT.

The chain has TRBV9 and TRBJ1-4; 7 bases agree with TRBD1. J was trimmed by 8 bases and V by 0 bases; bases with no gene match: 7. The CDR3 runs to 15 residues. Per the germline V gene, CDR1 is SGDLS and CDR2 is YYNGEE. The CDR3 reads CASSVARGGAEKLFF. In DNA form, the CDR3 reads TGTGCCAGCAGCGTAGCGAGAGGGGGCGCGGAAAAACTGTTTTTT.

The V gene is TRBV19, the J gene TRBJ1-1, with 10 bases identical to TRBD1. CDR1 is LNHDA and CDR2 is SQIVND in the germline V gene (reference sequence). CDR3 length: 14 residues. V trimming: 10 bases; J trimming: 6 bases; junction bases outside the gene matches: 11. The CDR3 DNA is TGTGCCACAACTAAGGGACAGGGGATCCCTGAAGCTTTCTTT. Its protein is CATTKGQGIPEAFF.

This rearrangement joins TRBV9 to TRBJ2-3; 7 bases line up with TRBD2. Germline V gives CDR1 SGDLS, CDR2 YYNGEE. V was pared by 3 bases and J by 11 bases, with 12 bases of the junction left unmatched. CDR3 length: 14 residues. The CDR3 sequence is CASSGDGTNFLQYF. The CDR3 DNA follows: TGTGCCAGCAGCGGAGACGGGACTAACTTTCTGCAGTATTTT.

V usage is TRBV7-3 and J usage is TRBJ1-1; no clear D. CDR1 SGHTA and CDR2 FQGTGA come from the germline V gene. The V end lost 4 bases, the J end lost 7 bases, and 13 bases lay between the germline ends. This CDR3 region has 13 residues. CDR3 protein: CASSSSGGGEAFF. The CDR3 DNA is TGTGCCAGCAGCTCCTCCGGTGGAGGTGAAGCTTTCTTT.

The V call is TRBV5-4, the J call TRBJ1-4, with 11 bases that match TRBD1. CDR1 and CDR2 from the germline V gene are SGHNT and YYREEE (reference sequence). CDR3 size: 15 residues. The V gene end was trimmed by 1 base and the J gene end by 6 bases; junction bases not matched to a gene: 2. CDR3 nucleotides: TGTGCCAGCAGCTTGCCGGGACAGGGGGATGAAAAACTGTTTTTT. Protein: CASSLPGQGDEKLFF.

This chain uses TRBV19 with TRBJ2-3, with TRBD2 matching 14 bases. The length of the CDR3 is 18 residues. J lost 4 bases, V lost 5 bases, and 11 bases had no gene match. Per germline, CDR1 LNHDA and CDR2 SQIVND (reference sequence). The CDR3 nucleotides are TGTGCCAGTAGTCATAGTGACGAGACTAGCGGGGGGGCAGATACGCAGTATTTT. Protein product: CASSHSDETSGGADTQYF. The whole variable domain, filled in from reference TRBV19 and TRBJ2-3, reads DGGITQSPKYLFRKEGQNVTLSCEQNLNHDAMYWYRQDPGQGLRLIYYSQIVNDFQKGDIAEGYSVSREKKESFPLTVTSAQKNPTAFYLCASSHSDETSGGADTQYFGPGTRLTVL.

V gene TRBV20-1 combines with J gene TRBJ2-1; maybe TRBD1 (5 bases). The CDR3 loop spans 11 amino acids. Per germline, CDR1 DFQATT and CDR2 SNEGSKA (reference sequence). Trimming cost V 3 bases and J 16 bases, with 16 bases left between them. The CDR3 DNA reads TGCAGTGCTAGGAAGACAGACAGCCCTTTCTTC. Translating gives CSARKTDSPFF.

The chain carries TRBV6-5 and TRBJ1-6, with D possibly matching TRBD1 (5 bases). Germline V gene data show CDR1 as MNHEY and CDR2 as SVGAGI. The CDR3 is 13 residues long. V was pared by 7 bases and J by 7 bases, with 11 bases between. Here the CDR3 reads CASMQGSNSPLHF. In DNA, the CDR3 is TGTGCCAGCATGCAGGGCTCAAATTCACCCCTCCACTTT.

This chain uses TRBV27 with TRBJ2-7, with 10 bases aligning to TRBD2. CDR3 size: 17 residues. Germline V gene sequence: CDR1 MNHEY, CDR2 SMNVEV (reference sequence). Trimming took 6 bases from V and 0 from J; bases not matched to a gene: 11. The CDR3 loop is CASRPKSLAGVSYEQYF. The DNA of the CDR3 is TGTGCCAGCAGACCCAAAAGTCTAGCGGGAGTCTCCTACGAGCAGTACTTC.